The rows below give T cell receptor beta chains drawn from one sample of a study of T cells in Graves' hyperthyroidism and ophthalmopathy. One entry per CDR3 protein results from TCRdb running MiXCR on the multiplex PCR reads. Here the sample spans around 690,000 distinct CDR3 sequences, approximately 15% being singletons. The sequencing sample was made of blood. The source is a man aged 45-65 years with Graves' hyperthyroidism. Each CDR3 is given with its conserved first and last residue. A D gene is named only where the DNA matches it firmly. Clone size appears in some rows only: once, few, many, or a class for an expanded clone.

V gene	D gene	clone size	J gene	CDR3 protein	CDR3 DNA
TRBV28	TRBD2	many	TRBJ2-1	CASSPSGKSYNEQFF	TGTGCCAGCAGTCCTAGCGGGAAGTCCTACAATGAGCAGTTCTTC
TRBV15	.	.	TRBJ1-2	CATSREAGTNYGYTF	TGTGCCACCAGCAGAGAGGCAGGGACTAACTATGGCTACACCTTC
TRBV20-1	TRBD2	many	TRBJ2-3	CSARDPASGGSTDTQYF	TGCAGTGCTAGAGATCCGGCTAGCGGGGGTAGCACAGATACGCAGTATTTT
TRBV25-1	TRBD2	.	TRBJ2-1	CASSEVPLAESYNEQFF	TGTGCCAGCAGTGAAGTCCCTCTAGCGGAGTCCTACAATGAGCAGTTCTTC
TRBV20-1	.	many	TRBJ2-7	CSARKGREQYF	TGCAGTGCTCGCAAGGGGAGGGAGCAGTACTTC
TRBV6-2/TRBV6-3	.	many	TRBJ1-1	CASSYLDRTEAFF	TGTGCCAGCAGTTACCTAGACAGAACTGAAGCTTTCTTT
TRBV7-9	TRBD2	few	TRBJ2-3	CASSLPLAETTDTQYF	TGTGCCAGCAGTTTACCTCTAGCGGAGACCACAGATACGCAGTATTTT
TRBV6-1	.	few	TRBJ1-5	CASSDSASNQPQHF	TGTGCCAGCAGCGACTCGGCTAGCAATCAGCCCCAGCATTTT
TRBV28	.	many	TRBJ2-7	CASQTGTPAYEQYF	TGTGCCAGCCAGACCGGGACTCCAGCCTACGAGCAGTACTTC
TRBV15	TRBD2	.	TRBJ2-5	CATSRDGASGYQETQYF	TGTGCCACCAGCAGAGATGGCGCTAGCGGGTACCAAGAGACCCAGTACTTC
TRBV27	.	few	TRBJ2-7	CASSFAGMYEQYF	TGTGCCAGCAGTTTTGCAGGGATGTACGAGCAGTACTTC
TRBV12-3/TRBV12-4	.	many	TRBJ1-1	CASSLDSGRRTEAFF	TGTGCCAGCAGTTTAGATTCGGGCAGACGGACTGAAGCTTTCTTT
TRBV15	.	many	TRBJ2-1	CATSRRDFYNEQFF	TGTGCCACCAGCAGACGGGACTTCTACAATGAGCAGTTCTTC
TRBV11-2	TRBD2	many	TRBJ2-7	CASSLASGRAYEQYF	TGTGCCAGCAGCTTAGCTAGCGGGAGGGCCTACGAGCAGTACTTC
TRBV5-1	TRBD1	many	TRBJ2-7	CASSLPRQGQGEQYF	TGCGCCAGCAGCTTGCCCCGACAGGGCCAGGGGGAGCAGTACTTC
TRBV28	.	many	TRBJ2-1	CASSFSGGVYNEQFF	TGTGCCAGCAGTTTTAGCGGAGGAGTTTACAATGAGCAGTTCTTC
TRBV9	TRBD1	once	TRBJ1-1	CASSVTGGTEAFF	TGTGCCAGCAGCGTGACAGGGGGGACTGAAGCTTTCTTT
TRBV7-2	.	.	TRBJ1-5	CASSFENSNQPQHF	TGTGCCAGCAGCTTTGAAAATAGCAATCAGCCCCAGCATTTT
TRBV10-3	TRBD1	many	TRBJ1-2	CAISAVKGTGGVRGYTF	TGTGCCATCAGTGCGGTGAAAGGGACAGGGGGCGTTCGTGGCTACACCTTC
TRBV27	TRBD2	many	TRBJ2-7	CASTTSGTSPGEQYF	TGTGCCAGCACCACGTCCGGGACTAGCCCAGGAGAGCAGTACTTC
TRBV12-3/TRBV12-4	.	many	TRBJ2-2	CASSLGTPGAGELFF	TGTGCCAGCAGCTTAGGGACCCCCGGCGCCGGGGAGCTGTTTTTT
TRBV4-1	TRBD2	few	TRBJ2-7	CASSQVDLAGVGEQYF	TGCGCCAGCAGCCAAGTGGACCTAGCGGGAGTGGGCGAGCAGTACTTC
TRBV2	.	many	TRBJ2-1	CASRGTGGNEQFF	TGTGCCAGCAGAGGGACTGGGGGCAATGAGCAGTTCTTC
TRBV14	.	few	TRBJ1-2	CASSQDRNGYYGYTF	TGTGCCAGCAGCCAAGATCGGAACGGATACTATGGCTACACCTTC
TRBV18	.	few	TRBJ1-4	CASSPLSVSTNEKLFF	TGTGCCAGCTCACCACTCAGCGTCAGTACCAATGAAAAACTGTTTTTT
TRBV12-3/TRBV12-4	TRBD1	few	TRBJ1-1	CASNRGTEAFF	TGTGCCAGCAACAGGGGTACTGAAGCTTTCTTT
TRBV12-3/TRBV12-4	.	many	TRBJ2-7	CASSPRPGEQYF	TGTGCCAGCAGTCCCCGTCCCGGCGAGCAGTACTTC
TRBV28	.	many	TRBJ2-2	CASSQTSTGELFF	TGTGCCAGCAGTCAAACTAGCACCGGGGAGCTGTTTTTT
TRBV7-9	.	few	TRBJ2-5	CASSLAPPSSETQYF	TGTGCCAGCAGCTTAGCGCCCCCATCAAGCGAGACCCAGTACTTC
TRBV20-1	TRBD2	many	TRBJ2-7	CSARDLTGGSGSSYEQYF	TGCAGTGCTAGAGATCTCACCGGGGGGAGCGGGAGCTCCTACGAGCAGTACTTC
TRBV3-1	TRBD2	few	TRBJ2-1	CASSRSSGRRDNEQFF	TGTGCCAGCAGCCGATCTAGCGGGAGGAGAGACAATGAGCAGTTCTTC
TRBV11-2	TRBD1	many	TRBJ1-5	CASSADRDRGQAQHF	TGTGCCAGCAGCGCAGACCGGGACAGGGGGCAGGCCCAGCATTTT
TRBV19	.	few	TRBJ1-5	CASSIVGAPNVRQPQHF	TGTGCCAGTAGTATAGTGGGGGCCCCGAACGTGCGGCAGCCCCAGCATTTT
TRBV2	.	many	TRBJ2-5	CASSRIQETQYF	TGTGCCAGCAGCAGGATTCAAGAGACCCAGTACTTC
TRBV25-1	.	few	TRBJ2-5	CASSEFRDSERETQYF	TGTGCCAGCAGTGAATTTCGGGACTCCGAGCGGGAGACCCAGTACTTC
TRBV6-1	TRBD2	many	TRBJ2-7	CASNGLADSSYEQYF	TGTGCCAGCAACGGACTAGCGGATAGCTCCTACGAGCAGTACTTC
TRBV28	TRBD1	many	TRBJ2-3	CASSSPKPRDRGLSDTQYF	TGTGCCAGCAGTTCCCCTAAACCCCGGGACAGGGGGCTATCAGATACGCAGTATTTT
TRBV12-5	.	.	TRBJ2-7	CASGDTGEYERYF	TGTGCTAGTGGTGATACGGGGGAATACGAGCGGTACTTC
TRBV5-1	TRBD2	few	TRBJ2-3	CASSFSGRAADTQYF	TGCGCCAGCAGCTTTAGCGGGAGGGCCGCAGATACGCAGTATTTT
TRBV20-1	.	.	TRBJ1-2	CSASRSDYGYTF	TGCAGTGCTAGCAGGTCGGACTATGGCTACACCTTC
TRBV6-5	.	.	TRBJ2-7	CASSYLTAPNSGASYEQYF	TGTGCCAGCAGTTACCTAACTGCCCCTAATTCAGGAGCCTCCTACGAGCAGTACTTC
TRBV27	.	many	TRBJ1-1	CASSLGHGNTEAFF	TGTGCCAGCAGTTTAGGCCATGGAAACACTGAAGCTTTCTTT
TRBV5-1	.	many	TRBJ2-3	CASREAPATDTQYF	TGCGCCAGCAGGGAGGCCCCTGCCACAGATACGCAGTATTTT
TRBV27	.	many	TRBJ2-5	CASSPPGAWETQYF	TGTGCCAGCAGTCCACCGGGAGCCTGGGAGACCCAGTACTTC
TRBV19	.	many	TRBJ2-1	CASSGIGSRNYNEQFF	TGTGCCAGTAGTGGGATCGGGAGCCGGAATTACAATGAGCAGTTCTTC